Presented here are 19 T cell receptor beta chains from one specimen sequenced in a study of cytomegalovirus exposure and HLA in healthy donors. The PCR used 60 Vbeta and 13 Jbeta primers. Clones were read by immunoSEQ multiplex PCR, and TCRdb kept only the in-frame ones, dropping some. The sample records about 50,000 clones, more than 60% being singletons. The sequencing input was PBMCs. These receptors originate from a woman aged 40 to 50 in good health and CMV-seropositive.

This clone was counted a few times. The chain is built from TRBV28 and TRBJ2-7, with 9 bases that match TRBD2. J lost 7 bases, V lost 7 bases, and 5 bases had no gene match. The CDR3 is made up of 12 amino acids. CDR1 is MDHEN and CDR2 is SYDVKM in the germline V gene. The CDR3 reads CASTSGVREQYF. As DNA, the CDR3 is TGTGCCAGCACTAGCGGGGTGAGGGAGCAGTACTTC.

A single count supports this clone. The rearrangement uses TRBV7-8 and TRBJ2-1; 11 nucleotides align to TRBD2. CDR1 and CDR2 (germline): SGHVS, FQNEAQ. The V gene end was trimmed by 0 bases and the J gene end by 9 bases; junction bases not matched to a gene: 13. CDR3 length: 18 amino acids. CDR3 protein: CASSLASGGASGHGEQFF. CDR3 nucleotide sequence: TGTGCCAGCAGCTTAGCTAGCGGGGGGGCCTCGGGGCATGGTGAGCAGTTCTTC.

The genes are TRBV6-5 and TRBJ2-1; 9 nucleotides match TRBD2. V shed 2 bases and J 8 bases; nucleotides not matched to a gene: 7. Germline CDR1 is MNHEY and CDR2 is SVGAGI. The CDR3 runs to 15 residues. The CDR3 DNA is TGTGCCAGCAGTTACGAGCGGGGGGTCTCCGATGAGCAGTTCTTC. It encodes CASSYERGVSDEQFF.

This clone was seen only once. The rearrangement uses TRBV23-1 and TRBJ2-1; 13 bases are shared with TRBD2. TRBV23-1 is placed among ORFs of uncertain function. Losses at the gene ends were 2 bases for V and 15 bases for J; bases not matched to a gene: 4. This CDR3 has 13 residues. CDR3 sequence: CASSQKLAGGPFF. Here the CDR3 DNA reads TGCGCCAGCAGTCAAAAACTAGCGGGGGGGCCGTTCTTC.

The chain combines TRBV5-4 with TRBJ2-7; D is perhaps TRBD1 (8 bases). CDR3 size: 15 residues. Between the trimmed V and J ends, which lost 0 bases and 4 bases, there was a span of 14 bases. The germline gives CDR1 SGHNT, CDR2 YYREEE (reference sequence). Written as DNA, the CDR3 is TGTGCCAGCAGCTTGGATACAGGGGGAGGGTACGAGCAGTACTTC. Protein product: CASSLDTGGGYEQYF.

The chain combines TRBV10-2 with TRBJ2-7, with D maybe TRBD1 (6 bases). The germline V gene has CDR1 WSHSY and CDR2 SAAADI. The CDR3 loop spans 14 amino acids. The ends were cut back, 6 bases at V and 4 bases at J, with 16 bases in the middle. As DNA, the CDR3 is TGCGCCAGCAGGGACCTACAGGGCGGATACGAGCAGTACTTC. Its translation is CASRDLQGGYEQYF.

This clone has just a few counts. This sequence joins TRBV9 and TRBJ2-1; weak D call: TRBD2 (6 bases). This CDR3 region has 15 residues. Per germline, CDR1 SGDLS and CDR2 YYNGEE. V lost 0 bases and J lost 8, with 15 bases in between. CDR3 coding DNA: TGTGCCAGCAGCGTAGACGCGGGATACAATGATGAGCAGTTCTTC. It encodes CASSVDAGYNDEQFF.

The chain carries TRBV10-2 and TRBJ1-6; D is perhaps TRBD1 (6 bases). The CDR3 is 12 amino acids. Germline V gene sequence: CDR1 WSHSY, CDR2 SAAADI. The V end lost 6 bases, the J end lost 8 bases, and 8 bases lay between the germline ends. CDR3 sequence: CASSSGDSPLHF. CDR3 coding DNA: TGCGCCAGCAGCTCAGGGGATTCACCCCTCCACTTT.

This clone was observed a few times. The chain carries TRBV2 and TRBJ1-5; D possibly corresponds to TRBD1 (6 bases). The V and J ends lost 3 bases and 3 bases respectively, with 12 bases between them. Germline V gives CDR1 SNHLY, CDR2 FYNNEI. The CDR3 extends over 15 amino acids. Written as DNA, the CDR3 is TGTGCCAGCAGTGACGGGGACAAGCACAATCAGCCCCAGCATTTT. This sequence encodes CASSDGDKHNQPQHF.

The gene calls are TRBV30 and TRBJ2-7; 8 bases line up with TRBD1. With V trimmed by 4 bases and J by 9 bases, 11 bases remained unmatched. Germline-derived CDR1 and CDR2 are GTSNPN and SVGIG (reference sequence). This CDR3 has 13 residues. CDR3 in DNA: TGTGCCTGGACGGGACAGGCTGAAGGCGGGCAGTACTTC. It specifies CAWTGQAEGGQYF.

This clone was picked up a small number of times. J is TRBJ1-6 and V is TRBV6-7, with 9 nucleotides matching TRBD1. TRBV6-7 is flagged as an ORF with uncertain function. This CDR3 spans 16 amino acids. V lost 4 bases and J lost 6; bases outside the gene matches: 7. The CDR3 loop reads CASSFLETGGNSPLHF. The CDR3 DNA sequence: TGTGCCAGCAGTTTTCTCGAGACAGGGGGTAATTCACCCCTCCACTTT.

The chain has TRBV15 and TRBJ2-7; D is possibly TRBD2 (5 bases). Germline V gene data show CDR1 as LNHNV and CDR2 as YYDKDF (reference sequence). V gave up 5 bases and J gave up 5 bases, with 7 bases separating them. The CDR3 covers 11 residues. The CDR3 protein is CATSAGNEQYF. The CDR3 nucleotides are TGTGCCACCAGCGCCGGGAACGAGCAGTACTTC. The full variable domain, in which reference TRBV15 and TRBJ2-7 provide the parts outside the CDR3, is DAMVIQNPRYQVTQFGKPVTLSCSQTLNHNVMYWYQQKSSQAPKLLFHYYDKDFNNEADTPDNFQSRRPNTSFCFLDIRSPGLGDTAMYLCATSAGNEQYFGPGTRLTVT.

The rearrangement joins TRBV7-3 to TRBJ1-1; D possibly corresponds to TRBD1 (5 bases). Trimming shortened V by 1 base and J by 5 bases, and 8 bases separated the two germline ends. The germline V gene encodes CDR1 SGHTA and CDR2 FQGTGA. CDR3 length: 13 residues. The CDR3 nucleotides read TGTGCCAGCAGCTTAAGCGGGGGGACTGAAGCTTTCTTT. The encoded protein is CASSLSGGTEAFF. The variable domain in full, completed from reference TRBV7-3 and TRBJ1-1, reads GAGVSQTPSNKVTEKGKYVELRCDPISGHTALYWYRQSLGQGPEFLIYFQGTGAADDSGLPNDRFFAVRPEGSVSTLKIQRTERGDSAVYLCASSLSGGTEAFFGQGTRLTVV.

The chain links TRBV11-2 to TRBJ1-2; 8 nucleotides match TRBD1. Germline assignment: CDR1 SGHAT and CDR2 FQNNGV. The V segment lost 3 bases and the J segment 5 bases; nucleotides outside the gene matches: 2. The CDR3 has 13 amino acids. The CDR3, as DNA: TGTGCCAGCAGCTTTGGACAGGGTTATGGCTACACCTTC. Its protein product is CASSFGQGYGYTF.

The rearrangement uses TRBV1 and TRBJ1-4; TRBD1 is taken as the D call from the table, unchecked against the DNA. TRBV1 is recorded as a pseudogene. The CDR3 runs 19 residues. DNA of the CDR3: TGCACCAGCAGCCATAGCTTCCGGGACAGGGACGCTAGGCGTGAAAAACTGTTTTTT. Translation: CTSSHSFRDRDARREKLFF.

The chain employs TRBV28 and TRBJ1-2; a weak D match, TRBD1 (5 bases). The CDR3 spans 14 residues. Germline assignment: CDR1 MDHEN and CDR2 SYDVKM. Trimming cost V 7 bases and J 8 bases, with 20 bases left between them. CDR3 region: CASKPSVQGGGYTF. DNA for the CDR3: TGTGCCAGCAAACCCTCGGTTCAGGGAGGCGGCTACACCTTC.

The genes are TRBV5-4 and TRBJ2-2; maybe TRBD1 (6 bases). Germline V gives CDR1 SGHNT, CDR2 YYREEE (reference sequence). The CDR3 covers 15 residues. V lost 3 bases and J 0 bases, leaving 9 bases between the germline ends. The CDR3 DNA is TGTGCCAGCAGCTCCGGGACACCGAACACCGGGGAGCTGTTTTTT. Amino acids: CASSSGTPNTGELFF.

This clone was picked up a small number of times. The genes are TRBV4-2 and TRBJ1-2; no firm D call. Trimming shortened V by 3 bases and J by 0 bases, and 8 bases separated the two germline ends. The CDR3 has 14 amino acids. Germline V lookup: CDR1 LGHNA, CDR2 YNFKEQ. The CDR3 region has the DNA TGTGCCAGCAGCCACTCCTCCGCTAACTATGGCTACACCTTC. This gives the protein CASSHSSANYGYTF.

Comments on this clone: A read error may account for a junction end that differs from germline. The chain has TRBV6-5 and TRBJ2-7; 8 nucleotides align to TRBD1. This CDR3 is built from 13 residues. Germline V gene data show CDR1 as MNHEY and CDR2 as SVGAGI. Written as DNA, the CDR3 is TGTGCCAGCAGTTACGCCCGGACAGGGCCTTCGCACTTC. Translation: CASSYARTGPSHF.